This T cell receptor delta chain was recovered during a study of TRDV2 sequences in healthy donors (dated by TCRdb to 2018 to 2020). In terms of the full investigation: Around 19 single-cell-derived gamma9delta2 T cell clones spanning the full range of antitumor activity were TCR-sequenced and traced within the bulk repertoire.

The library was built by means of PCR. Sequencing relied on an Illumina MiSeq. Turning to the authors' computational methods: In reporting clonotype frequencies of the TRDV repertoire, clonotypes with just one read were left out. TCRdb called clones afresh from the public reads with CATT; identical DNA rows were later merged. For this entry, the V and J calls and clone size follow TCRdb and not the study's own pipeline. In this sample the table shows 900 to 1,200 delta-chain clones, 61% of which occur a single time. Of the sample, 19% is held by the ten largest clones. The V and J ends are trimmed by 3 bases and 0 bases, leaving 19 bases between them. Via the germline V gene, CDR1 is GEAIGNYY and CDR2 EKD. Taken from cysteine to phenylalanine, the CDR3 has 17 residues. Only the CDR3 DNA stays, 51 bases, in frame from base 1. Complete TCR delta chain (Vdelta2) repertoires were sequenced in bulk to track the frequency of functionally characterized gamma9delta2 T cell clones. Peripheral blood of anonymous healthy donors was obtained by purchase from the Dutch blood bank. gamma9delta2 T cells analyzed in the study originated from peripheral blood of healthy donors.

This clone appeared a single time. No cognate antigen has been identified for it. No base qualities exist here, and no much larger clone lies one base off it. One read alone provides weak support. The paper as a whole reports these results and caveats: Although the observed TCRdelta repertoires were highly focused, the frequency of a clonotype did not correlate with the antitumor functional potential of the respective clone. TCRdelta clonotypes of several highly reactive clones appeared rare, being undetectable in the bulk sequencing data of their donors.

In this chain, TRDV2 is recombined with TRDJ1; the D segment cannot be called with confidence. The specimen was Vd2+ gamma-delta T cells from blood. What the cell subset or site label conveys for this sample: TCR Vdelta2-expressing (gamma9delta2) T cells. This clonotype originated in a human donor in good health. The sequence in DNA is TGTGCCTGTGACGCCCTAACGTCCCGTTCCAACACCGATAAACTCATCTTT. This encodes CACDALTSRSNTDKLIF.